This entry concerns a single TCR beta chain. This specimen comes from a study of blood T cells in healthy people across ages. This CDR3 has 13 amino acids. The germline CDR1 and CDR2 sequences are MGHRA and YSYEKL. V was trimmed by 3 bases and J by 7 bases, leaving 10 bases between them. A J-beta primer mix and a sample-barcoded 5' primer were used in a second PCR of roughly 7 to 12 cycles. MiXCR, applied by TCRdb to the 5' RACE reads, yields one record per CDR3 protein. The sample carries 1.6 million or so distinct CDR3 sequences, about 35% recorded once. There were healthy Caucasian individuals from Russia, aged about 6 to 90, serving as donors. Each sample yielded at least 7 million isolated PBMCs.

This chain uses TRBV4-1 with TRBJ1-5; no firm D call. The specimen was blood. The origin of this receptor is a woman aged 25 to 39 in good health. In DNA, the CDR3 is TGCGCCAGCAGCCAGGATGTATCCCAGCCCCAGCATTTT. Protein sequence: CASSQDVSQPQHF.